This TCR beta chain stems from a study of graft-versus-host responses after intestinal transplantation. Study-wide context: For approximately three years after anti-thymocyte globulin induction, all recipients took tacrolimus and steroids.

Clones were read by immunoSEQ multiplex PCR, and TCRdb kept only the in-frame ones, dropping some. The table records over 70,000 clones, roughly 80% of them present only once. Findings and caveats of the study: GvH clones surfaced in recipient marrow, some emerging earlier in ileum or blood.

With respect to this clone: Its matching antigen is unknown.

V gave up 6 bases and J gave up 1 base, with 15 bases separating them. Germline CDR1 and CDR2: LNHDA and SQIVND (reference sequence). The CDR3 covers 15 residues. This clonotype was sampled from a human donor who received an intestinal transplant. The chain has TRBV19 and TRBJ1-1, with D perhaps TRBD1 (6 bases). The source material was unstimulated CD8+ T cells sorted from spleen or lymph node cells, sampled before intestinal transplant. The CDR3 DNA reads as TGTGCCAGTAGCACCTCACAGGGTAAGAACACTGAAGCTTTCTTT. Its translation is CASSTSQGKNTEAFF. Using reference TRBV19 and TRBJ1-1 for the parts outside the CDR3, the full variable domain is DGGITQSPKYLFRKEGQNVTLSCEQNLNHDAMYWYRQDPGQGLRLIYYSQIVNDFQKGDIAEGYSVSREKKESFPLTVTSAQKNPTAFYLCASSTSQGKNTEAFFGQGTRLTVV.